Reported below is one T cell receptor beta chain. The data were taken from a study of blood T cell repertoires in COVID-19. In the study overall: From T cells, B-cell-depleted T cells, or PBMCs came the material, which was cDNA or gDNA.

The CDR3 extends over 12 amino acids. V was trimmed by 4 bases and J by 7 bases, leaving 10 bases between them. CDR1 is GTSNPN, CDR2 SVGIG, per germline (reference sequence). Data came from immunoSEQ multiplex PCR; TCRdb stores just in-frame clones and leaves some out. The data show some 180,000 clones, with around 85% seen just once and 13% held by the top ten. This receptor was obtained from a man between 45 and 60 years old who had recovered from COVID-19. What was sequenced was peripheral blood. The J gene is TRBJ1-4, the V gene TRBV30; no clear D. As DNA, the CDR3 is TGTGCCTGGAATTCAGTTTTTGAAAAACTGTTTTTT. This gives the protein CAWNSVFEKLFF.